These T cell receptor beta chains were read from a single sample in a study of shared clonotypes between healthy human individuals. Produced via immunoSEQ multiplex PCR; TCRdb's table is partial and in-frame only. The sample lists about 700,000 clones; over 65% were seen once. The sequenced sample consisted of memory CD4+ T cells sorted from blood. The receptors here all came from a woman in her twenties or thirties in good health. Each CDR3 is given with its conserved first and last residue. Fields, in order: CDR3 protein, V gene, J gene.

CDR3: CATSSRTSFHEQYF
V: TRBV15
J: TRBJ2-7

CDR3: CASSEMGGIFF
V: TRBV6-1
J: TRBJ2-1

CDR3: CASSSPREPRYGYTF
V: TRBV11-2
J: TRBJ1-2

CDR3: CSVLPSGSTGELFF
V: TRBV29-1
J: TRBJ2-2

CDR3: CASSYGRNNYGYTF
V: TRBV6-6
J: TRBJ1-2

CDR3: CATSRDLRSNSYNEQFF
V: TRBV15
J: TRBJ2-1

CDR3: CAWSVDPGGADAYEQYF
V: TRBV30
J: TRBJ2-7

CDR3: CASSLELEQFF
V: TRBV7-8
J: TRBJ2-1

CDR3: CASSDFNGGNGKETQYF
V: TRBV6-1
J: TRBJ2-5

CDR3: CASSFALAGAGELFF
V: TRBV6-6
J: TRBJ2-2

CDR3: CASSDRDRNQPQHF
V: TRBV2
J: TRBJ1-5

CDR3: CASSDTLGGVGDTQYF
V: TRBV4-1
J: TRBJ2-3

CDR3: CASSDLAGGPGETQYF
V: TRBV5-1
J: TRBJ2-5

CDR3: CAWATDTQYF
V: TRBV30
J: TRBJ2-3

CDR3: CAWRPGVRGSGNTIYF
V: TRBV30
J: TRBJ1-3

CDR3: CASSLSGLAGLLGPVNEQFF
V: TRBV5-1
J: TRBJ2-1

CDR3: CASSLATSGDSSYNEQFF
V: TRBV5-1
J: TRBJ2-1

CDR3: CASSLDPGTRYGYTF
V: TRBV5-1
J: TRBJ1-2

CDR3: CASSLDRGSAKNIQYF
V: TRBV18
J: TRBJ2-4

CDR3: CSVEEQTQETQYF
V: TRBV29-1
J: TRBJ2-5

CDR3: CASSPGQGARETQYF
V: TRBV5-1
J: TRBJ2-5

CDR3: CASSSASGTRNYEQYF
V: TRBV28
J: TRBJ2-7

CDR3: CASREQGAAFF
V: TRBV25-1
J: TRBJ1-1

CDR3: CASSLGGADYGYTF
V: TRBV5-4
J: TRBJ1-2

CDR3: CSVEPVGGYTF
V: TRBV29-1
J: TRBJ1-2

CDR3: CASSRGLAVPGEQYF
V: TRBV4-2
J: TRBJ2-7

CDR3: CASSLGTGVGEQYF
V: TRBV5-1
J: TRBJ2-7

CDR3: CASRRDPYEQYF
V: TRBV6-5
J: TRBJ2-7

CDR3: CASSFGGFYGYTF
V: TRBV28
J: TRBJ1-2

CDR3: CASSELGQIGGELFF
V: TRBV25-1
J: TRBJ2-2

CDR3: CASSQYYATYNEQFF
V: TRBV23-1
J: TRBJ2-1

CDR3: CASRLGNTIYF
V: TRBV2
J: TRBJ1-3

CDR3: CASTEWGPGEKLFF
V: TRBV6-1
J: TRBJ1-4

CDR3: CATSSSGATNEKLFF
V: TRBV15
J: TRBJ1-4

CDR3: CASSQVGTDNEKLFF
V: TRBV4-1
J: TRBJ1-4

CDR3: CASSYPVTDTQYF
V: TRBV7-9
J: TRBJ2-3

CDR3: CASSEARSGETQYF
V: TRBV2
J: TRBJ2-5

CDR3: CASSPQGRDGYTF
V: TRBV18
J: TRBJ1-2

CDR3: CASGLARGTGELFF
V: TRBV5-1
J: TRBJ2-2

CDR3: CASSLSSARTAAGAFF
V: TRBV7-2
J: TRBJ1-1

CDR3: CASRIPQGGNTEAFF
V: TRBV19
J: TRBJ1-1

CDR3: CASSLVLAGLGEETQYF
V: TRBV7-6
J: TRBJ2-5

CDR3: CATSRGGFGSDEQYF
V: TRBV15
J: -

CDR3: CASRSAAGDYNEQFF
V: TRBV28
J: TRBJ2-1

CDR3: CASSLERYTQYF
V: TRBV7-2
J: TRBJ2-3

CDR3: CASSQDSSGELFF
V: TRBV5-4
J: TRBJ2-2

CDR3: CASSRVRAGTYEQYF
V: TRBV28
J: TRBJ2-7

CDR3: CASSLALVRTSGNIYEQYF
V: TRBV7-9
J: TRBJ2-7

CDR3: CASSENVFMGGTDTQYF
V: TRBV6-1
J: TRBJ2-3

CDR3: CASSGVSYNEQFF
V: TRBV2
J: TRBJ2-1

CDR3: CASSQEPTGKQYF
V: TRBV14
J: TRBJ2-7

CDR3: CASSEGLAGMGTDTQYF
V: TRBV25-1
J: TRBJ2-3

CDR3: CASSWDRRSREGYTF
V: TRBV5-1
J: TRBJ1-2